Shown below are 12 T cell receptor beta chains from a single sample sequenced in a study of tumor-infiltrating lymphocytes in primary liver carcinoma. Priming with a constant-region primer yielded TCR beta cDNA from 500 ng total RNA. Employing slightly modified ARM-PCR, three nested multiplex PCR rounds were run, and these gave rise to the TCR beta libraries. TRBV1-TRBV30 forward primers and a C-beta reverse primer were used in the first two PCR rounds, which each ran for about 10 cycles. A single record per CDR3 protein comes from TCRdb applying MiXCR to the multiplex PCR reads. The sample records roughly 100,000 distinct CDR3 sequences, 65% to 75% being singletons. From unsorted bulk tissue weighing roughly 17-34 mg, DNA and RNA were co-extracted. Material: liver tumor tissue from sampling region 2. Stated subset: tumor region T2, inferior pole. These receptors were collected from a woman aged 55-75 years with primary liver carcinoma and hepatitis B virus infection.

This clonotype is medium-sized (0.01 to 0.1%) within its sample. This chain joins TRBV11-2 and TRBJ2-7; the D is unclear. The CDR3 loop spans 14 amino acids. Germline CDR1 reads SGHAT; CDR2 reads FQNNGV. Trimming shortened V by 5 bases and J by 5 bases, and 16 bases separated the two germline ends. CDR3 in DNA: TGTGCCAGCAGCCCGATACCCCTCACCCACGAGCAGTACTTC. Translating it yields CASSPIPLTHEQYF.

The genes are TRBV29-1 and TRBJ2-5; D unclear. CDR1 is SQVTM and CDR2 is ANQGSEA in the germline V gene. V was shortened by 0 bases and J by 5 bases, with 13 bases between the two germline ends. CDR3 length equals 14 residues. The CDR3 nucleotides are TGCAGCGTTGAAGATAGCCTATCGAGGGAGACCCAGTACTTC. Translated, it gives CSVEDSLSRETQYF.

To note about this clonotype: Because it lacks the conserved phenylalanine or tryptophan at the end, this CDR3 is likely a read error. The chain uses TRBV30 and TRBJ2-2; D remains unclear. The germline V gene encodes CDR1 GTSNPN and CDR2 SVGIG (reference sequence). This CDR3 region has 15 residues. V was clipped by 2 bases and J by 2 bases, with 12 bases between them. The DNA for the CDR3 is TGTGCCTGGAGTCGCAGGAACCTAAACACCGGGGAGCTGTTTTAT. Translated, it gives CAWSRRNLNTGELFY.

Ten or more counts support this clonotype. V and J are TRBV5-1 and TRBJ2-5; D unclear. The germline V and J ends were trimmed by 5 bases and 1 base, with 6 bases remaining between them. The CDR3 has 12 amino acids. CDR1 SGHRS and CDR2 YFSETQ come from the germline V gene. Here the CDR3 reads CASRYGQETQYF. The CDR3 DNA follows: TGCGCCAGCAGATACGGCCAAGAGACCCAGTACTTC.

About this clonotype: No DNA is shown, since the ends of the CDR3 on it are uncertain; the CDR3 is the one TCRdb lists. J is TRBJ1-2 and V is TRBV7-9; the table's D call TRBD1 went unverified against the DNA. The CDR3 spans 13 amino acids, including both terminal residues. The germline V gene encodes CDR1 SEHNR and CDR2 FQNEAQ (reference sequence). The CDR3 loop reads CASSFGEGARYTF.

The J gene is TRBJ2-3, the V gene TRBV29-1, with D unclear. The CDR3 has 12 amino acids. The germline V gene encodes CDR1 SQVTM and CDR2 ANQGSEA. For the CDR3, the DNA is TGCAACTGTGACCCTAGCACAGATACGCAGTATTTT. It translates to CNCDPSTDTQYF.

As to this clonotype: One junction end disagrees with the germline gene, perhaps due to a read error. The chain uses TRBV30 and TRBJ2-7, with TRBD2 identical over 7 bases. CDR3 length: 15 amino acids. Per the germline V gene, CDR1 is GTSNPN and CDR2 is SVGIG (reference sequence). This CDR3 is CAWSEDGTTFYKQYF. The CDR3 nucleotides are TGTGCCTGGAGTGAGGATGGGACTACTTTCTACAAGCAGTACTTC.

The rearrangement uses TRBV5-1 and TRBJ1-2; TRBD1 agrees at 12 bases. The CDR3 loop spans 15 amino acids. Trimming cost V 4 bases and J 8 bases; bases outside gene matches: 9. The germline V gene has CDR1 SGHRS and CDR2 YFSETQ. CDR3 sequence reads: CASSEPGQGAQGYTF. CDR3 DNA sequence: TGCGCCAGCAGCGAACCGGGACAGGGGGCGCAGGGCTACACCTTC.

The chain employs TRBV12-3 or TRBV12-4 and TRBJ1-2; tentative D call: TRBD1 (6 bases). The CDR3 consists of 13 residues. The V end was cut by 4 bases, the J end by 4 bases, with 10 bases between. For the CDR3, the DNA is TGTGCCAGCAGTTGCGCAGGGGCCTATGGCTACACCTTC. It specifies CASSCAGAYGYTF.

As for this clonotype: With a much larger clone just one base away, this may be a read error. The rearrangement uses TRBV7-8 and TRBJ2-7; 7 bases line up with TRBD1. V lost 8 bases and J lost 3; bases outside the gene matches: 10. From germline, CDR1 is SGHVS and CDR2 FQNEAQ. CDR3 size: 14 residues. CDR3 protein: CASGARTGVYEQYF. CDR3 coding DNA: TGTGCCAGCGGCGCCCGGACAGGAGTCTACGAGCAGTACTTC.

This clonotype was detected a few times. This CDR3 reads CASSVIAGSTDTQYF. The CDR3 coding sequence is TGTGCCAGCAGTGTTATAGCGGGCTCCACAGATACGCAGTATTTT. The chain carries TRBV6-4 and TRBJ2-3; 7 nucleotides match TRBD2. Germline loops: CDR1 MRHNA, CDR2 SNTAGT. The ends lost 4 bases at V and 2 bases at J; junction bases unmatched: 6. This CDR3 spans 15 amino acids.

This clonotype was recorded once. Mismatch with germline at one junction end may stem from a read error. The rearrangement links TRBV7-3 to TRBJ2-5; the D gene could be TRBD1 or TRBD2 (6 bases each). This CDR3 comprises 17 residues. Germline lookup yields CDR1 SGHTA and CDR2 FQGTGA. The CDR3 here is CASSLGGANTIGETQHF. CDR3 DNA sequence: TGTGCCAGCAGCTTGGGGGGCGCGAACACCATAGGGGAGACCCAGCACTTC.